The 27 T cell receptor beta chains below all came from one sample that was sequenced in a study of blood T cell repertoires in COVID-19. Profiling relied on immunoSEQ multiplex PCR, and the TCRdb table lists in-frame clones only, not all of them. The table includes about 59,000 clones, around 87% detected once. The specimen was peripheral blood. Receptors were obtained from a man aged 55-75 years with active or convalescent COVID-19.

The chain combines TRBV27 with TRBJ2-7; D remains ambiguous. Germline V gene sequence: CDR1 MNHEY, CDR2 SMNVEV (reference sequence). Deletions cut 5 bases from V and 5 bases from J, with 19 bases between. This CDR3 is 15 amino acids long. CDR3 nucleotides: TGTGCCAGCAGTAATCAGGATTCAAAAGACAACGAGCAGTACTTC. Translating gives CASSNQDSKDNEQYF.

The gene calls are TRBV7-2 and TRBJ1-3; no clear D gene. The CDR3 contains 13 residues. Trimming pared 5 bases from V and 4 bases from J, leaving 9 bases between. Per germline, CDR1 SGHTA and CDR2 FQGNSA. The CDR3 loop reads CASSTTGGNTIYF. The CDR3 coding sequence is TGTGCCAGCAGCACCACCGGGGGAAACACCATATATTTT. The entire variable domain, with the rest obtained from reference TRBV7-2 and TRBJ1-3, is as follows: GAGVSQSPSNKVTEKGKDVELRCDPISGHTALYWYRQSLGQGLEFLIYFQGNSAPDKSGLPSDRFSAERTGGSVSTLTIQRTQQEDSAVYLCASSTTGGNTIYFGEGSWLTVV.

The chain uses TRBV7-2 and TRBJ1-2, with D tentatively TRBD1 (6 bases). The germline V gene encodes CDR1 SGHTA and CDR2 FQGNSA. Between the trimmed V and J ends, which lost 1 base and 8 bases, there was a span of 11 bases. This CDR3 comprises 13 residues. The CDR3 DNA is TGTGCCAGCAGCTTAGTGGGGGCGTGGGGCTACACCTTC. It codes for CASSLVGAWGYTF.

The chain carries TRBV28 and TRBJ1-2; 7 positions match TRBD1. Germline loops: CDR1 MDHEN, CDR2 SYDVKM. J gave up 3 bases and V 5 bases, and 9 bases lay outside the gene matches. The CDR3 sequence is 15 residues long. CDR3 protein: CASSLPDRRHYGYTF. CDR3 DNA: TGTGCCAGCAGTCTTCCGGACAGGCGTCACTATGGCTACACCTTC.

This clone showed up just once. The chain links TRBV11-2 to TRBJ2-7; 8 nucleotides line up with TRBD2. Germline V gene lookup returns CDR1 SGHAT and CDR2 FQNNGV. With 8 bases clipped from V and 5 bases from J, the junction kept 11 bases outside the gene matches. The length of the CDR3 is 14 residues. The CDR3 DNA is TGTGCCAGCTCCCGGGATAGCGGGAAACACGAGCAGTACTTC. Its translation: CASSRDSGKHEQYF. Supplemented by reference TRBV11-2 and TRBJ2-7, the full variable domain reads EAGVAQSPRYKIIEKRQSVAFWCNPISGHATLYWYQQILGQGPKLLIQFQNNGVVDDSQLPKDRFSAERLKGVDSTLKIQPAKLEDSAVYLCASSRDSGKHEQYFGPGTRLTVT.

This clone came up a few times. The chain combines TRBV2 with TRBJ1-2; 12 positions match TRBD1. Germline V gene sequence: CDR1 SNHLY, CDR2 FYNNEI. The CDR3 is made up of 16 amino acids. Losses at the gene ends were 8 bases for V and 0 bases for J; bases not matched to a gene: 7. The CDR3 DNA reads as TGTGCCAGCGGGGACAGGGGGCGAGGAGCTAACTATGGCTACACCTTC. It yields the protein CASGDRGRGANYGYTF.

The rearrangement uses TRBV10-3 and TRBJ2-7, with 7 bases fitting TRBD1. The V gene's germline CDR1 is ENHRY and CDR2 SYGVKD. This CDR3 has 14 amino acids. Germline trimming cut 1 base from V and 3 bases from J; bases unmatched to any gene: 3. The CDR3 DNA follows: TGTGCCATCAGTGAGTGGACAGGAAACTACGAGCAGTACTTC. Translation gives CAISEWTGNYEQYF.

The V call is TRBV15, the J call TRBJ1-5; 7 positions match TRBD1. V lost 0 bases, J lost 4 bases, and 9 bases stayed unmatched. Looked up from germline, CDR1 is LNHNV and CDR2 is YYDKDF (reference sequence). The CDR3 has 17 residues. CDR3 nucleotides: TGTGCCACCAGCAGAGATTTACTAACAGGGGAAAATCAGCCCCAGCATTTT. Amino acid sequence: CATSRDLLTGENQPQHF. Looking up the rest from reference TRBV15 and TRBJ1-5 gives the full variable domain: DAMVIQNPRYQVTQFGKPVTLSCSQTLNHNVMYWYQQKSSQAPKLLFHYYDKDFNNEADTPDNFQSRRPNTSFCFLDIRSPGLGDTAMYLCATSRDLLTGENQPQHFGDGTRLSIL.

V and J are TRBV25-1 and TRBJ2-7, with D unresolved. The length of the CDR3 is 11 residues. Germline assignment: CDR1 MGHDK and CDR2 SYGVNS. Deletions cut 4 bases from V and 5 bases from J, with 6 bases between. The CDR3 nucleotides are TGTGCCAGCAGTGGACATCACGAGCAGTACTTC. Its protein product is CASSGHHEQYF.

This clone was seen only once. The chain combines TRBV2 with TRBJ1-5; 9 bases fit TRBD1. The CDR3 is 14 amino acids. Per germline, CDR1 SNHLY and CDR2 FYNNEI. The trim removed 6 bases at V and 4 bases at J, leaving 4 bases unmatched. CDR3 region: CASRGTGRNQPQHF. The CDR3 DNA sequence: TGTGCCAGCAGAGGGACAGGGCGAAATCAGCCCCAGCATTTT.

The rearrangement links TRBV27 to TRBJ1-3; 8 nucleotides align to TRBD1. Germline lookup yields CDR1 MNHEY and CDR2 SMNVEV (reference sequence). The trim removed 5 bases at V and 0 bases at J, leaving 12 bases unmatched. This CDR3 comprises 18 residues. The CDR3 reads CASSPARTGTYSGNTIYF. The CDR3 DNA is TGTGCCAGCAGTCCTGCTCGGACAGGGACATACTCTGGAAACACCATATATTTT.

This chain links TRBV6-6 with TRBJ2-1; no firm D call. With 0 bases removed from V and 0 bases from J, the gap between germline ends came to 9 bases. Germline V gene sequence: CDR1 MNHNY, CDR2 SVGAGI (reference sequence). The CDR3 totals 16 residues. CDR3 in amino acids: CASSYSAGNSYNEQFF. The CDR3 DNA is TGTGCCAGCAGTTACTCGGCAGGCAACTCCTACAATGAGCAGTTCTTC.

The chain combines TRBV4-2 with TRBJ2-1; TRBD2 matches 11 bases. With 5 bases clipped from V and 7 bases from J, the junction kept 16 bases outside the gene matches. Looked up from germline, CDR1 is LGHNA and CDR2 is YNFKEQ. CDR3 size: 18 residues. For the CDR3, the DNA is TGTGCCAGCAGCTTTACGGTATATAGCGGGGGGGCCTTAAATGAGCAGTTCTTC. It is translated as CASSFTVYSGGALNEQFF.

The chain joins TRBV4-1 to TRBJ1-1; no firm D call. This CDR3 region has 13 residues. The germline V gene encodes CDR1 MGHRA and CDR2 YSYEKL. V was trimmed by 6 bases and J by 5 bases, leaving 13 bases between them. CDR3 amino acids: CASRLSLRTEAFF. CDR3 sequence (DNA): TGCGCCAGCAGACTAAGTTTGAGGACTGAAGCTTTCTTT.

The chain uses TRBV3-1 (or the pseudogene TRBV3-2) and TRBJ1-1; maybe TRBD1 (5 bases). The ends were cut back, 5 bases at V and 2 bases at J, with 15 bases in the middle. Germline values: CDR1 LGHDT, CDR2 YNNKEL (reference sequence). The CDR3 is 15 residues long. The CDR3 coding sequence is TGTGCCAGCAGCGTTAATACAGGTAGTAACACTGAAGCTTTCTTT. It translates to CASSVNTGSNTEAFF.

This rearrangement joins TRBV5-5 to TRBJ2-1; 9 bases match TRBD1. The CDR3 is 16 residues long. V was pared by 0 bases and J by 9 bases, with 10 bases of the junction left unmatched. CDR1 SGHKS and CDR2 YYEKEE come from the germline V gene (reference sequence). This CDR3 is CASSLAEGTGMGEQFF. The CDR3 DNA sequence: TGTGCCAGCAGCTTGGCCGAGGGGACAGGGATGGGTGAGCAGTTCTTC. Full variable domain (outside the CDR3, taken from reference TRBV5-5 and TRBJ2-1): DAGVTQSPTHLIKTRGQQVTLRCSPISGHKSVSWYQQVLGQGPQFIFQYYEKEERGRGNFPDRFSARQFPNYSSELNVNALLLGDSALYLCASSLAEGTGMGEQFFGPGTRLTVL.

The chain uses TRBV7-2 and TRBJ1-1; weak D call: TRBD1 (6 bases). The CDR3 is 14 residues long. V was clipped by 1 base and J by 4 bases, with 10 bases between them. Germline V gene lookup returns CDR1 SGHTA and CDR2 FQGNSA. The DNA for the CDR3 is TGTGCCAGCAGCTTAGGGACAGCGCTCACTGAAGCTTTCTTT. The encoded protein is CASSLGTALTEAFF.

The rearrangement joins TRBV6-5 to TRBJ1-3; 8 nucleotides agree with TRBD1. The ends lost 2 bases at V and 0 bases at J; junction bases unmatched: 3. The CDR3 is made up of 16 amino acids. Germline CDR1 reads MNHEY; CDR2 reads SVGAGI. CDR3 in amino acids: CASSYITGGSGNTIYF. The DNA for the CDR3 is TGTGCCAGCAGTTACATCACAGGGGGCTCTGGAAACACCATATATTTT.

The chain links TRBV7-9 to TRBJ2-2, with a tentative D call TRBD2 (5 bases). The CDR3 length is 15 residues. The V end was cut by 7 bases, the J end by 2 bases, with 14 bases between. Germline CDR1 is SEHNR and CDR2 is FQNEAQ (reference sequence). The CDR3 coding sequence is TGTGCCAGCACCGAGTGGCGGGCCAACACCGGGGAGCTGTTTTTT. Protein: CASTEWRANTGELFF.

The chain combines TRBV5-5 with TRBJ1-3; D is unresolved. The CDR3 is 16 amino acids. Trimming removed 0 bases from V and 0 bases from J, with 10 bases in between. Germline assignment: CDR1 SGHKS and CDR2 YYEKEE (reference sequence). CDR3 sequence reads: CASSLEGSGSGNTIYF. The CDR3 nucleotides are TGTGCCAGCAGCTTGGAAGGTTCGGGCTCTGGAAACACCATATATTTT. Full variable domain (remainder filled in from reference TRBV5-5 and TRBJ1-3): DAGVTQSPTHLIKTRGQQVTLRCSPISGHKSVSWYQQVLGQGPQFIFQYYEKEERGRGNFPDRFSARQFPNYSSELNVNALLLGDSALYLCASSLEGSGSGNTIYFGEGSWLTVV.

The genes are TRBV5-1 and TRBJ1-1; TRBD1 is a possible D gene (5 bases). The CDR3 totals 13 residues. CDR1 is SGHRS, CDR2 YFSETQ, per germline. The germline V and J ends were trimmed by 4 bases and 8 bases, with 15 bases remaining between them. The CDR3, as DNA: TGCGCCAGCAGCCCGAGACAGCGGGCGGAAGCTTTCTTT. Translating it yields CASSPRQRAEAFF. The complete variable domain, with remaining parts taken from reference TRBV5-1 and TRBJ1-1, reads KAGVTQTPRYLIKTRGQQVTLSCSPISGHRSVSWYQQTPGQGLQFLFEYFSETQRNKGNFPGRFSGRQFSNSRSEMNVSTLELGDSALYLCASSPRQRAEAFFGQGTRLTVV.

The chain couples TRBV7-9 to TRBJ2-1; TRBD1 matches 9 bases. The CDR3 loop spans 15 amino acids. Germline V gene data show CDR1 as SEHNR and CDR2 as FQNEAQ (reference sequence). V lost 4 bases to trimming and J lost 6 bases; unmatched junction nucleotides: 7. Here the CDR3 reads CASSSTQGAVNEQFF. CDR3 coding DNA: TGTGCCAGCAGCTCCACACAGGGGGCCGTCAATGAGCAGTTCTTC.

This clone was seen just once. The chain joins TRBV28 to TRBJ2-2; TRBD1 aligns across 12 bases. The germline V gene has CDR1 MDHEN and CDR2 SYDVKM. The trim removed 2 bases at V and 6 bases at J, leaving 4 bases unmatched. This CDR3 has 16 amino acids. For the CDR3, the DNA is TGTGCCAGCAGTTTAGCCGGGACAGGGGGCTCCGGGGAGCTGTTTTTT. Translated: CASSLAGTGGSGELFF.

The rearrangement uses TRBV3-1 (or the pseudogene TRBV3-2) and TRBJ1-5, with TRBD1 matching over 8 bases. V was clipped by 4 bases and J by 4 bases; unmatched bases: 6. The CDR3 has 15 residues. Germline CDR1 and CDR2: LGHDT and YNNKEL (reference sequence). CDR3 residues: CASSLRQGYNQPQHF. CDR3 bases: TGTGCCAGCAGCCTCAGACAGGGGTATAATCAGCCCCAGCATTTT.

The V and J genes are TRBV19 and TRBJ1-5; D is possibly TRBD1 (5 bases). Trimming removed 5 bases from V and 0 bases from J, with 8 bases in between. CDR1 is LNHDA, CDR2 SQIVND, per germline (reference sequence). The CDR3 covers 14 residues. CDR3 in DNA: TGTGCCAGTAGTGTCACAGGTAGCAATCAGCCCCAGCATTTT. Its translation: CASSVTGSNQPQHF.

The chain links TRBV6-5 to TRBJ2-5; D possibly corresponds to TRBD1 (5 bases). CDR3 length: 14 amino acids. V was shortened by 2 bases and J by 3 bases, with 10 bases between the two germline ends. Per the germline V gene, CDR1 is MNHEY and CDR2 is SVGAGI. CDR3 residues: CASSYGARKETQYF. DNA of the CDR3: TGTGCCAGCAGTTACGGGGCCAGGAAAGAGACCCAGTACTTC.

The chain combines TRBV20-1 with TRBJ1-1, with D perhaps matching TRBD1 (5 bases). V dropped 5 bases and J dropped 5 bases, with 9 bases sitting between them. Germline CDR1 and CDR2: DFQATT and SNEGSKA (reference sequence). This CDR3 is built from 11 residues. DNA of the CDR3: TGCAGTGCTTCCAGGGAAACTGAAGCTTTCTTT. The encoded protein is CSASRETEAFF.